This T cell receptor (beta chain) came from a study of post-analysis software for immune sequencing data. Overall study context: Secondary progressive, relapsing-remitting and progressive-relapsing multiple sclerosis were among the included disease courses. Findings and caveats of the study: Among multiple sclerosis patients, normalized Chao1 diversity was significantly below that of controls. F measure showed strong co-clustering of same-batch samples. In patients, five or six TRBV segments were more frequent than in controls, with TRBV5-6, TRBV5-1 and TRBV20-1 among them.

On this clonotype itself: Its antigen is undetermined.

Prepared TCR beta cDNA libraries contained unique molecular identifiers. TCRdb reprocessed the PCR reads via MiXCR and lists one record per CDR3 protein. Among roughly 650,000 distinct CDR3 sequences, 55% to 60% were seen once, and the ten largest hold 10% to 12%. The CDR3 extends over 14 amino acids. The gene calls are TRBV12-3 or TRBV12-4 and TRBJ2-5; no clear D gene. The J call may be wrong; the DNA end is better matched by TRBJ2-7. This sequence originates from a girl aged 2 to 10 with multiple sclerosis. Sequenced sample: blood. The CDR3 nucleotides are TGTGCCAGCAGTTTGGGGATTACCCGGTACGAGCAGTACTTC. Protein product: CASSLGITRYEQYF.